This T cell receptor (beta chain) is from a study of CD8 T cells in Susac syndrome. Germline assignment: CDR1 SGHDN and CDR2 FVKESK. The CDR3 contains 15 residues. V dropped 4 bases and J dropped 0 bases, with 10 bases sitting between them. Reverse transcription of about 0.45 to 1 ug RNA was performed with random hexamers. In TCRdb, the immunoSEQ multiplex PCR reads were re-called with MiXCR into one record per CDR3 protein. The sample includes approximately 130,000 distinct CDR3 sequences, around nine tenths of them seen just once. The sequence came from a human donor with multiple sclerosis. Input material: CD8+ T cells from PBMCs. The V and J genes are TRBV14 and TRBJ2-1; unclear D gene. CDR3 bases: TGTGCCAGCAGCCTAGGACGACCCTCCTACAATGAGCAGTTCTTC. It translates to CASSLGRPSYNEQFF.